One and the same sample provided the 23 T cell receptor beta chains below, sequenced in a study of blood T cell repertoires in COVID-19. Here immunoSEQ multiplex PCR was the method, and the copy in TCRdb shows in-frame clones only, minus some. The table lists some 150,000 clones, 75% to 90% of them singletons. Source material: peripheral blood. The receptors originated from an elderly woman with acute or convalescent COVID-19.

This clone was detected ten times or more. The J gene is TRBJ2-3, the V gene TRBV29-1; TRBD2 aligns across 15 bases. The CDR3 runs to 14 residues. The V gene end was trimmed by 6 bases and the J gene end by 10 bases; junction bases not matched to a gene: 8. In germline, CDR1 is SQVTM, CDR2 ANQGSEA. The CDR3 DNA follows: TGCAGCGTGAGGACTAGCGGGGGGGCAGGAGCGCAGTATTTT. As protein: CSVRTSGGAGAQYF.

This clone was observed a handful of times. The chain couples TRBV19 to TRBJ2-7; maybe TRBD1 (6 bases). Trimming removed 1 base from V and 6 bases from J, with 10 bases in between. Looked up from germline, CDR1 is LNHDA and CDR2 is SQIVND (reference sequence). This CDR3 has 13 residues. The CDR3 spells CASSIVGGTEQYF. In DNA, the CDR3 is TGTGCCAGTAGTATAGTAGGGGGTACCGAGCAGTACTTC.

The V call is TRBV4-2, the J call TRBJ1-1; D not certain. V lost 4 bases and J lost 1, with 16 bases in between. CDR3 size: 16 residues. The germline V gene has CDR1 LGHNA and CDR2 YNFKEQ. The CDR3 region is CASSPLSRRENTEAFF. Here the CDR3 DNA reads TGTGCCAGCAGCCCACTATCCAGGAGGGAGAACACTGAAGCTTTCTTT.

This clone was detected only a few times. The CDR3 bases are TGTGCCAGCAGCCCCTCCAGGGGGCCCACTAATGAAAAACTGTTTTTT. Translation gives CASSPSRGPTNEKLFF. The gene calls are TRBV3-1 (or the pseudogene TRBV3-2) and TRBJ1-4, with 8 bases aligning to TRBD1. The V and J ends lost 4 bases and 2 bases, in that order; junction bases with no gene match: 6. Germline V lookup: CDR1 LGHDT, CDR2 YNNKEL (reference sequence). This CDR3 comprises 16 residues.

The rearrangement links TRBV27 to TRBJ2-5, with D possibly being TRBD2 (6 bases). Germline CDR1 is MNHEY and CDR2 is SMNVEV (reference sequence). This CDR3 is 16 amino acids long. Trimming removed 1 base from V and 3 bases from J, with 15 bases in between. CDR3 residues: CASSLLYGSGEETQYF. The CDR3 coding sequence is TGTGCCAGCAGTTTATTATACGGGAGTGGGGAAGAGACCCAGTACTTC.

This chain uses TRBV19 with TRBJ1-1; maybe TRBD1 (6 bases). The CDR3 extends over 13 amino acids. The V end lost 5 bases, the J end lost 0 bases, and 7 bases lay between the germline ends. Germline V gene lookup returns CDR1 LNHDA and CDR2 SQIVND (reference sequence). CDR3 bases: TGTGCCAGTAGTCAGGGGTTGAACACTGAAGCTTTCTTT. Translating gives CASSQGLNTEAFF.

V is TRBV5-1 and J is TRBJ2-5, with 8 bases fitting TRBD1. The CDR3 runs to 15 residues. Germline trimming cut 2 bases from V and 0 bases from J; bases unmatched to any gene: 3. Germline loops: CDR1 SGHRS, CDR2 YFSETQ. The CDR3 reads CASSFQGQDQETQYF. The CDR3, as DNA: TGCGCCAGCAGCTTCCAGGGACAGGACCAAGAGACCCAGTACTTC.

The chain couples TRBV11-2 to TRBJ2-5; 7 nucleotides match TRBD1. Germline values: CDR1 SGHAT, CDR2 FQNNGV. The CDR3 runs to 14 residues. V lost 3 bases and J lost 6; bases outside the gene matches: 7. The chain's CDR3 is CASSFGTGDKTQYF. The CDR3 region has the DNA TGTGCCAGCAGCTTTGGAACAGGGGACAAGACCCAGTACTTC.

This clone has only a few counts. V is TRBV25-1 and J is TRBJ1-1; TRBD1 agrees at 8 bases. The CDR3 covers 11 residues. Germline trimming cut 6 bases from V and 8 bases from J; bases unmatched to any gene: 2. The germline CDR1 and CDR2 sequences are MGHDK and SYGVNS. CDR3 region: CASRDRGEAFF. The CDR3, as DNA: TGTGCCAGCAGAGACAGGGGAGAAGCTTTCTTT. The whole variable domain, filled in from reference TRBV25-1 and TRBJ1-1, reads EADIYQTPRYLVIGTGKKITLECSQTMGHDKMYWYQQDPGMELHLIHYSYGVNSTEKGDLSSESTVSRIRTEHFPLTLESARPSHTSQYLCASRDRGEAFFGQGTRLTVV.

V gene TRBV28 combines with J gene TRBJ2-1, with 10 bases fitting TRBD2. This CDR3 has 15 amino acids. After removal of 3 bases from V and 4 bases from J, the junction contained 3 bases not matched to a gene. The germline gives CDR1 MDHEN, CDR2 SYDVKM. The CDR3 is CASSFSAGGYNEQFF. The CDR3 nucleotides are TGTGCCAGCAGTTTCTCAGCGGGGGGGTACAATGAGCAGTTCTTC.

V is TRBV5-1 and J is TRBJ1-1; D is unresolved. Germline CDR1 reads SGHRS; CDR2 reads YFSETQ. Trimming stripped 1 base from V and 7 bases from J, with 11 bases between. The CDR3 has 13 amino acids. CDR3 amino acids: CASSLQQRNEAFF. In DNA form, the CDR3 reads TGCGCCAGCAGCTTGCAACAGAGAAATGAAGCTTTCTTT.

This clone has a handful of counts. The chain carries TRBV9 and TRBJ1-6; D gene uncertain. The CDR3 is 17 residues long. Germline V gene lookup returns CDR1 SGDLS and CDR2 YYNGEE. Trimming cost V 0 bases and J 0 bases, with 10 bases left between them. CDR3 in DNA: TGTGCCAGCAGCGTAGAGGCCGGGAGCTCCTATAATTCACCCCTCCACTTT. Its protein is CASSVEAGSSYNSPLHF.

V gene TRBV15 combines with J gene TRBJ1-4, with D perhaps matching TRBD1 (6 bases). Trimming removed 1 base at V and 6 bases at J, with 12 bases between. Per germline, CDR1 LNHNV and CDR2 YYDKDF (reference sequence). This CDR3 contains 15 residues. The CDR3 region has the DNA TGTGCCACCAGCAGAGGGACAGCCTTTCATGAAAAACTGTTTTTT. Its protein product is CATSRGTAFHEKLFF.

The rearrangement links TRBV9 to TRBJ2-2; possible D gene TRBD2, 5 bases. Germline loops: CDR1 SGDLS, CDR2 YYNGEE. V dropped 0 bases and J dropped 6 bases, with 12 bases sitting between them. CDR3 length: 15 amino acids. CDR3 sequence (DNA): TGTGCCAGCAGCGTAGGCTCGACGGGGTCCGGGGAGCTGTTTTTT. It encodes CASSVGSTGSGELFF.

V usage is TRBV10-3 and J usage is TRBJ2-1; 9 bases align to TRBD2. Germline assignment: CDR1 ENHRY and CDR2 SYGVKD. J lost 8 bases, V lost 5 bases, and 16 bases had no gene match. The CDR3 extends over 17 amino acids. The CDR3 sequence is CAISPFGREGLGDEQFF. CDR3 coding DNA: TGTGCCATCAGTCCATTCGGGCGGGAGGGCCTGGGTGATGAGCAGTTCTTC.

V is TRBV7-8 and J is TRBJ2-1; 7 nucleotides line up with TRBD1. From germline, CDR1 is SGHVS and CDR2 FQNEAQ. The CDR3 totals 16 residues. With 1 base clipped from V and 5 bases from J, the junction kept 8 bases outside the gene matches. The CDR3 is CASSLGYRGKDNEQFF. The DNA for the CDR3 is TGTGCCAGCAGCTTAGGCTACAGGGGAAAGGACAATGAGCAGTTCTTC.

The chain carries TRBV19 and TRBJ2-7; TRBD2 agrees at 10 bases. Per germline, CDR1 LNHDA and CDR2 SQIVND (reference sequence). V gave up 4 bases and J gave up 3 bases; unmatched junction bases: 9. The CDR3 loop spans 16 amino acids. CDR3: CASSTLPTSGIYEQYF. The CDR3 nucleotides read TGTGCCAGTAGTACGCTACCCACTAGCGGGATCTACGAGCAGTACTTC.

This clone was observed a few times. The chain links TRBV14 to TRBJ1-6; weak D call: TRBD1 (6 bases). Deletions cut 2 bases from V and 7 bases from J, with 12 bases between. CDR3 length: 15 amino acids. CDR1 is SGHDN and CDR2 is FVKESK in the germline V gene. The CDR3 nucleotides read TGTGCCAGCAGCCAACATCAGGGGTTGAATTCACCCCTCCACTTT. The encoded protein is CASSQHQGLNSPLHF.

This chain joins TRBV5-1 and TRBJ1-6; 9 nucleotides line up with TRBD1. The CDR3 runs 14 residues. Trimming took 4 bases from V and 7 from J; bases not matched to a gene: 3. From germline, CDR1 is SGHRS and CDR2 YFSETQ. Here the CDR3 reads CASSTGTGNSPLHF. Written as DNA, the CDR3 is TGCGCCAGCAGCACCGGGACAGGGAATTCACCCCTCCACTTT.

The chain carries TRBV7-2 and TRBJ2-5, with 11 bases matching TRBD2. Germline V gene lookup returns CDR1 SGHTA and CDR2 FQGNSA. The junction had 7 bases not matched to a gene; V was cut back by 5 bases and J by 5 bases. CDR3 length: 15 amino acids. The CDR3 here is CASSILAGGGETQYF. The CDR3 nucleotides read TGTGCCAGCAGCATTCTAGCGGGAGGTGGGGAGACCCAGTACTTC.

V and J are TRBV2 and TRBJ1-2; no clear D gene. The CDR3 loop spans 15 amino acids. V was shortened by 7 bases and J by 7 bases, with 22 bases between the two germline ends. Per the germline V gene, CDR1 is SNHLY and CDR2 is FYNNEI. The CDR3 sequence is CASILGGIREGGYTF. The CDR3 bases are TGTGCCAGCATTCTAGGAGGGATCCGGGAGGGTGGCTACACCTTC.

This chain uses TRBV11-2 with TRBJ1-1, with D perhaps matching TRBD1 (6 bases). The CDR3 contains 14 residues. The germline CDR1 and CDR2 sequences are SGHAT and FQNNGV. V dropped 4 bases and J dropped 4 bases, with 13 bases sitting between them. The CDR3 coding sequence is TGTGCCAGCAGCTCCCTAAAAGGGGGCACTGAAGCTTTCTTT. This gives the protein CASSSLKGGTEAFF.

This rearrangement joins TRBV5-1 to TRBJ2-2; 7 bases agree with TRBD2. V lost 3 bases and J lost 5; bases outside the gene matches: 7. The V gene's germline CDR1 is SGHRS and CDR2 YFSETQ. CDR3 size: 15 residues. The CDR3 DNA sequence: TGCGCCAGCAGCTCTGGGACTACCGTAACCGGGGAGCTGTTTTTT. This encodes CASSSGTTVTGELFF.